One sample yielded the 11 T cell receptor beta chains listed below, sequenced in a study of T-cell reconstitution after alpha-beta-depleted transplantation in children. A library of TCRbeta sequences, prepared with unique molecular identifiers, was generated. TCRdb recomputed calls from the PCR reads with MiXCR, one row per CDR3 protein. Of about 260,000 distinct CDR3 sequences in the sample, around 8% are singletons; the top ten hold approximately 6.3%. The sequences come from PBMCs, mostly from graft donor cells, collected 180 days after TCRalphabeta/CD19-depleted stem cell transplant. The receptors originated from a male patient younger than 18 who had a stem cell transplant for acute lymphoblastic leukemia, so the T cells may come from the graft donor.

This clonotype was recorded many times. The V gene is TRBV5-1, the J gene TRBJ2-1; 10 bases fit TRBD2. V shed 0 bases and J 9 bases; nucleotides not matched to a gene: 15. The germline gives CDR1 SGHRS, CDR2 YFSETQ. The CDR3 spans 18 residues. The CDR3 reads CASSLAWWASGSRGEQFF. CDR3 nucleotides: TGCGCCAGCAGCTTGGCCTGGTGGGCTAGCGGGAGTAGGGGTGAGCAGTTCTTC.

This clonotype was counted ten times or more. The chain employs TRBV12-3 or TRBV12-4 and TRBJ1-1; 7 nucleotides align to TRBD1. The V gene end was trimmed by 5 bases and the J gene end by 5 bases; junction bases not matched to a gene: 11. There are 15 residues in the CDR3. CDR3 in DNA: TGTGCCAGCAGTCCCCAGGGGGAAGGGAGGACTGAAGCTTTCTTT. This translates into CASSPQGEGRTEAFF.

The chain recombines TRBV20-1 with TRBJ1-5; 7 nucleotides line up with TRBD1. Germline V gives CDR1 DFQATT, CDR2 SNEGSKA (reference sequence). V trimming: 6 bases; J trimming: 4 bases; junction bases outside the gene matches: 6. The CDR3 totals 13 residues. As DNA, the CDR3 is TGCAGTGCACCGGGGGGACAGAATCAGCCCCAGCATTTT. This translates into CSAPGGQNQPQHF.

Points on this clonotype: This clone may be a read error of a much larger clone one base away. The chain links TRBV20-1 to TRBJ1-4, with 7 bases matching TRBD1. Germline CDR1 reads DFQATT; CDR2 reads SNEGSKA (reference sequence). This CDR3 region has 14 residues. CDR3 protein: CSARVRGPGEKLLF. CDR3 DNA sequence: TGCAGTGCTAGAGTAAGGGGGCCGGGAGAAAAACTGCTTTTT.

This clonotype was found many times. DNA for the CDR3: TGTGCCAGCTCACTATCCATGGGGGTCGGTAATGAAAAACTGTTTTTT. Protein product: CASSLSMGVGNEKLFF. The chain has TRBV18 and TRBJ1-4, with a weak D call TRBD1 (5 bases). The CDR3 totals 16 residues. The V end was cut by 4 bases, the J end by 4 bases, with 16 bases between. Germline-derived CDR1 and CDR2 are KGHSH and LQKENI.

A word on this clonotype: A much larger clone is a single base away; this may be a read error. This chain joins TRBV4-1 and TRBJ2-1; D possibly corresponds to TRBD2 (6 bases). Germline CDR1 is MGHRA and CDR2 is YSYEKL. This CDR3 contains 15 residues. The V and J ends lost 2 bases and 6 bases respectively, with 14 bases between them. The CDR3 DNA reads TGCGCCAGCAGCCAATGGCGGGGCCATTTCAATGAGCAGTTCTTC. Its translation: CASSQWRGHFNEQFF.

This clonotype was counted at least ten times. The chain joins TRBV7-2 to TRBJ1-2; D is unresolved. The length of the CDR3 is 13 residues. Trimming took off 5 bases at V and 8 bases at J, with 15 bases between the two ends. Germline V gene sequence: CDR1 SGHTA, CDR2 FQGNSA. The CDR3 nucleotides are TGTGCCAGCAGCCAAGCGGTTGGCAGCGGCTACACCTTC. It specifies CASSQAVGSGYTF. Together with reference TRBV7-2 and TRBJ1-2, the CDR3 gives the full variable domain: GAGVSQSPSNKVTEKGKDVELRCDPISGHTALYWYRQSLGQGLEFLIYFQGNSAPDKSGLPSDRFSAERTGGSVSTLTIQRTQQEDSAVYLCASSQAVGSGYTFGSGTRLTVV.

Of note for this clonotype: A read error may explain this, as a much larger clone is one base away. The V call is TRBV28, the J call TRBJ2-5; a weak D match, TRBD2 (5 bases). The CDR3 covers 12 residues. Trimming stripped 10 bases from V and 7 bases from J, with 16 bases between. Germline CDR1 MDHEN, CDR2 SYDVKM. The CDR3 region has the DNA TGTGCCATCCGGAGGCCAATAGGGACCCAGTACTTC. Protein: CAIRRPIGTQYF.

This clonotype appeared many times. The V call is TRBV6-5, the J call TRBJ1-2; D possibly corresponds to TRBD1 (6 bases). Germline V lookup: CDR1 MNHEY, CDR2 SVGAGI. CDR3 length: 13 amino acids. V lost 7 bases to trimming and J lost 4 bases, with 13 bases between them. CDR3 bases: TGTGCCAGCACTTCTGACAGGCTCTATGGCTACACCTTC. It codes for CASTSDRLYGYTF.

This rearrangement joins TRBV7-9 to TRBJ2-2; D unclear. The CDR3 is made up of 14 amino acids. CDR1 is SEHNR and CDR2 is FQNEAQ in the germline V gene (reference sequence). V lost 0 bases, J lost 5 bases, and 7 bases lay in between. CDR3 loop: CASSLALQTGELFF. The CDR3 DNA sequence: TGTGCCAGCAGCTTAGCCCTGCAGACCGGGGAGCTGTTTTTT.

This clonotype was detected many times. This chain links TRBV6-2 or TRBV6-3 with TRBJ1-5; D gene ambiguous. The germline V and J ends were trimmed by 6 bases and 1 base, with 4 bases remaining between them. The CDR3 totals 12 residues. The germline V gene encodes CDR1 MNHEY and CDR2 SVGEGT. The CDR3 bases are TGTGCCAGCAGGCCGAGCAATCAGCCCCAGCATTTT. Its protein product is CASRPSNQPQHF.